This T cell receptor (beta chain) was found in a study of blood T cell repertoires in COVID-19. Across the whole study: COVID-19 samples, acute and convalescent, were from the United States, Italy and Spain. PBMCs, B-cell-depleted T cells, or T cells provided the cDNA or gDNA that made up the material.

In the original analysis: The assay estimated nucleated cells by amplifying reference gene primers. Method: immunoSEQ multiplex PCR; TCRdb's copy keeps in-frame clones and lacks some. The V and J calls and clone size were taken over from that table, and D and trimming were inferred from the DNA. The data show around 100,000 clones, with more than 85% seen just once and over 2% held by the top ten. This clone was counted once. Sequencing input: peripheral blood. This TCR was sampled from a man aged 45 to 65 with active COVID-19.

The CDR3 DNA reads TGTGCCAGCAGCTTAGAGGAGAATTCCTACAATGAGCAGTTCTTC. It translates to CASSLEENSYNEQFF. V and J are TRBV7-8 and TRBJ2-1; D gene ambiguous. Germline V gene sequence: CDR1 SGHVS, CDR2 FQNEAQ. CDR3 length equals 15 residues. Trimming stripped 1 base from V and 1 base from J, with 8 bases between.